A single sample is the source of the 27 T cell receptor beta chains below, sequenced in a study of healthy donors' naive CD4 and CD8 T cells. A linear amplification protocol produced the TCR libraries from 500 ng of total RNA. TCRdb called the reads again in MiXCR, with one record for every CDR3 protein. This sample has 150,000 to 200,000 distinct CDR3 sequences; 65% to 75% occur once, and the top ten carry around 2%. Sequenced: naive CD4+ and CD8+ T cells sorted from blood, pooled from several donors. The receptors were sampled from a pool of human donors in good health; the sample pools cells from several healthy donors.

The chain carries TRBV29-1 and TRBJ2-1, with D possibly matching TRBD1 (6 bases). Germline CDR1 and CDR2: SQVTM and ANQGSEA. V lost 2 bases and J lost 5, with 10 bases in between. This CDR3 is built from 13 residues. The CDR3 sequence is CSVELSGDNEQFF. The CDR3 nucleotides read TGCAGCGTTGAATTGTCAGGGGACAATGAGCAGTTCTTC.

The genes are TRBV29-1 and TRBJ1-2; 9 bases align to TRBD1. The CDR3 has 13 amino acids. V lost 6 bases and J lost 6; bases outside the gene matches: 8. Germline-derived CDR1 and CDR2 are SQVTM and ANQGSEA. CDR3 nucleotide sequence: TGCAGCGTCCTCGTCGACAGGGGGAATGGCTACACCTTC. It encodes CSVLVDRGNGYTF. Full variable domain (missing parts from reference TRBV29-1 and TRBJ1-2): SAVISQKPSRDICQRGTSLTIQCQVDSQVTMMFWYRQQPGQSLTLIATANQGSEATYESGFVIDKFPISRPNLTFSTLTVSNMSPEDSSIYLCSVLVDRGNGYTFGSGTRLTVV.

V gene TRBV30 combines with J gene TRBJ2-7; 12 nucleotides match TRBD2. The CDR3 runs 14 residues. Germline loops: CDR1 GTSNPN, CDR2 SVGIG (reference sequence). The V gene end was trimmed by 3 bases and the J gene end by 5 bases; junction bases not matched to a gene: 5. CDR3 coding DNA: TGTGCCTGGAGCCGGACTAGCGGGAACGACGAGCAGTACTTC. This gives the protein CAWSRTSGNDEQYF.

The rearrangement uses TRBV6-2 or TRBV6-3 and TRBJ1-5; tentative D call: TRBD1 (6 bases). The CDR3 covers 16 residues. CDR1 and CDR2 (germline): MNHEY, SVGEGT. Trimming removed 0 bases at V and 1 base at J, with 10 bases between. CDR3 nucleotides: TGTGCCAGCAGTTACTCACCCGGGGGCAGCAATCAGCCCCAGCATTTT. Protein product: CASSYSPGGSNQPQHF.

The chain carries TRBV15 and TRBJ1-2, with 7 bases identical to TRBD1. Germline values: CDR1 LNHNV, CDR2 YYDKDF (reference sequence). V was pared by 3 bases and J by 4 bases, with 5 bases of the junction left unmatched. The CDR3 consists of 14 residues. The CDR3 region has the DNA TGTGCCACCAGCAGCGGGACAGACGTCTATGGCTACACCTTC. Translated: CATSSGTDVYGYTF.

The gene calls are TRBV29-1 and TRBJ2-4, with 14 bases aligning to TRBD2. Trimming cost V 6 bases and J 6 bases; bases outside gene matches: 4. From germline, CDR1 is SQVTM and CDR2 ANQGSEA. The CDR3 runs to 14 residues. CDR3 sequence reads: CSVSGLAGGNIQYF. The DNA for the CDR3 is TGCAGCGTCTCTGGACTAGCGGGAGGAAACATTCAGTACTTC.

The V call is TRBV29-1, the J call TRBJ2-1, with 12 bases lining up with TRBD2. Trimming cost V 4 bases and J 0 bases; bases outside gene matches: 7. This CDR3 has 17 residues. The germline gives CDR1 SQVTM, CDR2 ANQGSEA. For the CDR3, the DNA is TGCAGCGTTGTGACTAGCGGGGGCCTGGGCTCCTACAATGAGCAGTTCTTC. It codes for CSVVTSGGLGSYNEQFF.

The V and J genes are TRBV19 and TRBJ1-2, with TRBD1 matching 7 bases. The CDR3 totals 17 residues. Trimming removed 6 bases from V and 1 base from J; junction bases left unmatched: 14. CDR1 and CDR2 from the germline V gene are LNHDA and SQIVND (reference sequence). The CDR3 reads CASRRSSGGLDNYGYTF. In DNA, the CDR3 is TGTGCCAGTAGGAGGTCGTCAGGGGGACTCGATAACTATGGCTACACCTTC. Full variable domain (rest looked up from reference TRBV19 and TRBJ1-2): DGGITQSPKYLFRKEGQNVTLSCEQNLNHDAMYWYRQDPGQGLRLIYYSQIVNDFQKGDIAEGYSVSREKKESFPLTVTSAQKNPTAFYLCASRRSSGGLDNYGYTFGSGTRLTVV.

V usage is TRBV27 and J usage is TRBJ1-5; the D is unclear. The CDR3 has 13 amino acids. CDR1 MNHEY and CDR2 SMNVEV come from the germline V gene (reference sequence). V was clipped by 2 bases and J by 6 bases, with 8 bases between them. CDR3 sequence (DNA): TGTGCCAGCAGTTTAATGGGTACTCAGCCCCAGCATTTT. Protein sequence: CASSLMGTQPQHF.

This clonotype was observed a handful of times. The J gene is TRBJ2-7, the V gene TRBV29-1; D unclear. The germline V and J ends were trimmed by 6 bases and 1 base, with 7 bases remaining between them. The CDR3 runs to 11 residues. Germline CDR1 SQVTM, CDR2 ANQGSEA. This chain's CDR3 is CSVIISYEQYF. CDR3 nucleotide sequence: TGCAGCGTCATTATTTCCTACGAGCAGTACTTC.

This clonotype was seen a few times. The V and J genes are TRBV15 and TRBJ2-3, with D hard to call. V lost 4 bases and J 5 bases, leaving 7 bases between the germline ends. Germline CDR1 reads LNHNV; CDR2 reads YYDKDF (reference sequence). The CDR3 sequence is 12 residues long. CDR3 sequence (DNA): TGTGCCACCAGCAACGGTGGAGATACGCAGTATTTT. This sequence encodes CATSNGGDTQYF.

This rearrangement joins TRBV19 to TRBJ2-5, with 10 nucleotides matching TRBD1. The V segment lost 6 bases and the J segment 7 bases; nucleotides outside the gene matches: 11. The germline V gene has CDR1 LNHDA and CDR2 SQIVND (reference sequence). The CDR3 has 15 residues. The CDR3 DNA sequence: TGTGCCAGTAGCACGACAGGGGGCGGCCCCAGGACCCAGTACTTC. This sequence encodes CASSTTGGGPRTQYF.

The J gene is TRBJ2-3, the V gene TRBV29-1; D not certain. The CDR3 loop spans 12 amino acids. In germline, CDR1 is SQVTM, CDR2 ANQGSEA. V was trimmed by 6 bases and J by 2 bases, leaving 9 bases between them. The CDR3 spells CSVTTTTDTQYF. CDR3 coding DNA: TGCAGCGTGACCACTACCACAGATACGCAGTATTTT.

The V gene is TRBV4-3, the J gene TRBJ1-1; perhaps TRBD1 as D (5 bases). The V end lost 3 bases, the J end lost 0 bases, and 20 bases lay between the germline ends. The CDR3 loop spans 18 amino acids. Germline V gene sequence: CDR1 LGHNA, CDR2 YSLEER. The CDR3 bases are TGCGCCAGCAGCCAGGCCCAGGGAAGAACCTATATGAACACTGAAGCTTTCTTT. Its translation: CASSQAQGRTYMNTEAFF.

The rearrangement joins TRBV2 to TRBJ1-6; D call uncertain. Germline V lookup: CDR1 SNHLY, CDR2 FYNNEI. V shed 2 bases and J shed 6 bases, with 8 bases lying between them. The CDR3 runs to 14 residues. The CDR3 loop reads CASSEHGPNSPLHF. The CDR3 DNA reads as TGTGCCAGCAGTGAACACGGCCCTAATTCACCCCTCCACTTT. Supplemented by reference TRBV2 and TRBJ1-6, the full variable domain reads EPEVTQTPSHQVTQMGQEVILRCVPISNHLYFYWYRQILGQKVEFLVSFYNNEISEKSEIFDDQFSVERPDGSNFTLKIRSTKLEDSAMYFCASSEHGPNSPLHFGNGTRLTVT.

To note about this clonotype: The junction departs from the called germline gene at one end, perhaps through a read error. The V and J genes are TRBV30 and TRBJ1-2; 8 positions match TRBD1. The CDR3 extends over 13 amino acids. Germline loops: CDR1 GTSNPN, CDR2 SVGIG (reference sequence). The CDR3 region has the DNA TGTGCCTGGAGCCCCATCACCGGACAGGGACAGTCCTTC. Translation: CAWSPITGQGQSF.

The rearrangement links TRBV29-1 to TRBJ2-7; D is perhaps TRBD1 (6 bases). This CDR3 spans 13 amino acids. Germline values: CDR1 SQVTM, CDR2 ANQGSEA. V lost 2 bases to trimming and J lost 7 bases, with 15 bases between them. The chain's CDR3 is CSVEWSRQGEQYF. In DNA form, the CDR3 reads TGCAGCGTTGAATGGTCCCGTCAGGGGGAGCAGTACTTC.

The chain has TRBV5-5 and TRBJ2-3; D perhaps matches TRBD2 (5 bases). Trimming cost V 0 bases and J 0 bases, with 8 bases left between them. CDR1 and CDR2 from the germline V gene are SGHKS and YYEKEE (reference sequence). The CDR3 contains 15 residues. CDR3 sequence: CASSLGRTSTDTQYF. CDR3 bases: TGTGCCAGCAGCTTGGGACGGACTAGCACAGATACGCAGTATTTT.

This chain uses TRBV15 with TRBJ1-2; D unclear. The CDR3 is made up of 12 amino acids. Germline lookup yields CDR1 LNHNV and CDR2 YYDKDF (reference sequence). Trimming shortened V by 1 base and J by 4 bases, and 4 bases separated the two germline ends. Written as DNA, the CDR3 is TGTGCCACCAGCAGAGCATCCTATGGCTACACCTTC. It specifies CATSRASYGYTF.

The gene calls are TRBV12-3 or TRBV12-4 and TRBJ1-5; D might be TRBD1 (6 bases). V was pared by 0 bases and J by 2 bases, with 11 bases between. This CDR3 comprises 16 residues. The CDR3 DNA is TGTGCCAGCAGTTTAGCCCCAAACAGGGGCAATCAGCCCCAGCATTTT. Translated: CASSLAPNRGNQPQHF.

This clonotype was observed a few times. The rearrangement joins TRBV29-1 to TRBJ1-1, with 10 nucleotides matching TRBD1. The CDR3 consists of 13 residues. CDR1 SQVTM and CDR2 ANQGSEA come from the germline V gene. J lost 4 bases, V lost 7 bases, and 6 bases had no gene match. The CDR3 bases are TGCAGCGCCGCCGGGACAGGGGCCACTGAAGCTTTCTTT. Protein: CSAAGTGATEAFF.

This clonotype was counted between two and nine times. The chain recombines TRBV29-1 with TRBJ2-7; either TRBD1 or TRBD2 may supply D (5 bases each). The length of the CDR3 is 13 residues. V was cut by 7 bases and J by 2 bases, with 15 bases left in between. The germline V gene encodes CDR1 SQVTM and CDR2 ANQGSEA. The CDR3 bases are TGCAGCGGTGGCCGGGGCTTAGCCTACGAGCAGTACTTC. This encodes CSGGRGLAYEQYF.

V is TRBV12-3 or TRBV12-4 and J is TRBJ2-1, with D unclear. This CDR3 is built from 13 residues. The V gene lost 2 bases and the J gene lost 6 bases, with 8 bases spanning the gap. The CDR3 coding sequence is TGTGCCAGCAGTTTAAACCAAATCAATGAGCAGTTCTTC. This sequence encodes CASSLNQINEQFF.

This clonotype is a singleton in its sample. The rearrangement joins TRBV29-1 to TRBJ2-1; either TRBD1 or TRBD2 may supply D (5 bases each). From germline, CDR1 is SQVTM and CDR2 ANQGSEA. The V and J ends lost 0 bases and 4 bases respectively, with 16 bases between them. The CDR3 is made up of 16 amino acids. The CDR3 sequence is CSVEEGSREPYNEQFF. Written as DNA, the CDR3 is TGCAGCGTTGAAGAAGGCTCCAGGGAGCCGTACAATGAGCAGTTCTTC.

The V call is TRBV19, the J call TRBJ2-7, with D tentatively TRBD2 (7 bases). The V end was cut by 4 bases, the J end by 2 bases, with 15 bases between. Germline assignment: CDR1 LNHDA and CDR2 SQIVND (reference sequence). The CDR3 runs 15 residues. CDR3 in amino acids: CASSSRSGTPYEQYF. DNA of the CDR3: TGTGCCAGTAGTAGTCGGAGCGGGACACCCTACGAGCAGTACTTC.

The rearrangement uses TRBV6-5 and TRBJ2-5; 9 positions agree with TRBD2. This CDR3 comprises 14 residues. J lost 4 bases, V lost 6 bases, and 6 bases had no gene match. Looked up from germline, CDR1 is MNHEY and CDR2 is SVGAGI. CDR3 protein: CASSLPGLAETQYF. CDR3 DNA: TGTGCCAGCAGCCTCCCGGGACTAGCAGAGACCCAGTACTTC.

CDR3 residues: CASSSPRRLTEQYF. The CDR3 DNA reads as TGTGCCAGCAGTTCCCCTAGGAGGCTAACGGAGCAGTACTTC. V and J are TRBV12-3 or TRBV12-4 and TRBJ2-7, with a weak D call TRBD2 (5 bases). CDR3 length: 14 amino acids. The V end lost 4 bases, the J end lost 7 bases, and 17 bases lay between the germline ends.